The T cell receptor beta chain under discussion was sequenced for a study of cytomegalovirus exposure and HLA in healthy donors (dated by TCRdb to 2015 to 2018). Regarding the research as a whole: In an earlier analysis of 587 of the donors, around 300 Gb of sequence data and some 120 million unique TCR beta sequences from some 170 million T cells were reported. Using immunosequencing, the study profiled T cell repertoires from around 670 subjects and related those repertoires to cytomegalovirus serostatus. The study aimed to test whether signatures of past pathogen exposure could be identified by cataloging public T cell receptors. In a later analysis, previously published TCR beta repertoires from fewer than 750 donors were re-analyzed and high-resolution HLA genotyping was added so that TCR occurrence patterns could be studied. A separate validation cohort of about 110 different subjects was used in addition to the roughly 670-subject first cohort. An early release that covered some 640 HLA-typed donors contained around 300 gigabases of sequencing data and 75 million to 100 million unique TCR sequences. Donor age, sex, ethnicity and CMV serostatus were collected together with the repertoire data. All discovery cohort repertoires had been generated using a single sequencing platform. The number of typed donors differed by locus: about 620-640 for A, B, C, DRB1 and DQB1; 522 for DQA1; fewer than 610 for DPA1; and roughly 490 for DPB1. About five DR-DQ haplotypes were handled as single units for association and clustering because linkage in the cohort was strong. To decide whether each TCR beta V gene segment behaved as functional or pseudogenic, an earlier analysis of several hundred of the donors relied on high-throughput TCR beta sequencing. Among the approximately 430 genotyped donors, around 81% belonged to the genetic ancestry cluster associated with self-reported Caucasian donors. In the later analysis, no new phenotypic data were used to find candidate immune exposures; instead, reliance was placed on TCR beta sequences and their occurrence across donors. A later genetic analysis took genome-wide SNP genotypes for about 60% of the roughly 670 donors and used that subset as a discovery cohort. Class I and class II HLA loci were covered by the typing at four-digit resolution. To predict cytomegalovirus infection status, the study brought together high-throughput TCR immunosequencing, statistical association of individual TCRs with disease status, and machine learning. Among a few hundred genotyped donors of the cohort, an average of around 240,000 unique TCR beta nucleotide sequences were sequenced per donor, roughly 20% of them non-productive.

The cohort comprised 550 to 700 healthy bone marrow donors. At the time of sampling, all cohort members were nominally healthy, though unrecorded immune exposures were likely present. CMV serostatus was recorded as positive for almost 300 and negative for about half of the 666 cohort members, whereas no CMV serostatus was recorded for the donor in question. A peripheral blood sample was collected from each donor, and TCR beta sequencing was performed on peripheral blood mononuclear cells. Genomic DNA extraction from the blood cell samples was performed with the Qiagen DNeasy Blood Extraction Kit. This clone was seen more than once but under ten times. Its antigen remains unidentified. Base qualities are not at hand, and no much larger clone is one base apart. Measured from the cysteine to the phenylalanine, the CDR3 is 16 residues long. CDR3 DNA only is kept here, 48 bases in frame from base 1. V ends up 4 bases short and J 3 bases short, with an unmatched junction base count of 8. The CDR1 and CDR2 encoded by the germline V gene are SGHNT and YENEEA.

What the authors observed across the whole study: This cohort had only TCR beta chains sequenced, and the lack of alpha or paired-chain data limited which features could be detected. In a later analysis, several top co-occurrence clusters were reported to appear linked to parvovirus B19, influenza, CMV and Epstein-Barr virus. Roughly uniform sequencing depth across donors was assumed in presence/absence analyses, although this assumption may not hold. While some public TCRs were present in many individuals, most TCR sequences turned up only very rarely across donors. Compared with equally common non-associated chains, HLA-associated TCR beta chains in a later analysis were more clonally expanded and had lower generation probabilities. Over 15 rarely observed V segments, including chromosome 9 orphons, were excluded from the earlier analysis of several hundred of the donors because counts were too low. According to the authors, the approach could potentially be generalized to other disease states and immunological phenotypes. A few of the identified cytomegalovirus-associated TCR beta chains were confirmed in vitro to be specific for cytomegalovirus antigens. A further reported finding was that TCR beta sequences accurately predicted the HLA-A and HLA-B alleles for most subjects in the first cohort. The 87-base-pair reads could not distinguish some IMGT-functional V segments, including TRBV6-2 and TRBV6-3, so those segments were excluded. Because HLA typing was unavailable for some donors at each locus, only the typed subset was used in association tests. Specific HLA alleles were associated with over 15,000 TCR beta sequences at a false discovery rate of 0.05 in a later analysis. Cytomegalovirus status was reported to be diagnosed by the classifier with high specificity and sensitivity in both the original and validation cohorts. The only immune exposure information available for the cohort was CMV serostatus. The study gave a list of 150 to 200 TCR beta chains associated with cytomegalovirus. In a later analysis, the rate of TCR association differed among HLA loci, with DRB1 alleles having the most associated TCRs and HLA-C alleles having the fewest. A group of highly shared sequence variants was considered likely to be a technical artifact of the sequencing pipeline. V-gene and J-gene trimming of TCR beta chains was associated with a missense DCLRE1C variant in a later genetic analysis, and the association was replicated in an independent cohort. According to a later genetic analysis, donors in an Asian-associated ancestry cluster had fewer N-insertions in productive TCRs than the roughly 670-donor mean. Linkage disequilibrium might explain the correlated functional status among segregating V segments, but an unknown experimental factor could not be ruled out. A later analysis found that most CMV-associated TCR beta chains appeared HLA-restricted, with HLA associations seemingly driven largely by CMV exposure. When HLA alleles, especially DR and DQ, strongly co-occurred, TCR associations were difficult to assign to individual alleles. In an earlier analysis of 587 of the donors, most TCR beta V segments were observed in productive rearrangements about 90% or about 30% of the time, broadly matching IMGT annotations.

The method was the immunoSEQ multiplex PCR assay. For the multiplex PCR, a mixture combining 60 forward primers for TCR Vbeta segments and 13 reverse primers for TCR Jbeta segments was used. A multiplex PCR assay on genomic DNA amplified the CDR3 region of rearranged TCR beta genes. On the Illumina HiSeq System, the amplified TCR beta libraries were sequenced as 87-base-pair reads. As for the authors' bioinformatics: In a later analysis, tens of millions of unique TCR beta chains were counted across the 500 to 850 repertoires, and some 10 million of these chains were shared by at least two donors. A nearest-neighbor algorithm error-corrected the raw reads and collapsed the reads into unique sequences, merging closely related sequences to remove PCR and sequencing errors. Alignment of CDR3 sequences to IMGT reference sequences was used to assign V, D and J gene segments. For a sequence to be retained, a match of at least six nucleotides was required to both a V gene segment and a J gene segment. A rearrangement counted as productive if the CDR3 had no stop codons and remained in frame with V and J, and every other rearrangement counted as non-productive. Following IMGT convention, CDR3 was defined as the stretch from the second conserved V-encoded cysteine up to the conserved J-encoded phenylalanine. The earlier analysis of 500 to 650 of the donors excluded any sequence lacking an unambiguous match to a single V gene segment. In an earlier analysis of around 600 of the donors, V segments were called functional above 56.7% productive rearrangements and were called segregating when the between-donor standard deviation exceeded 5%. To diagnose cytomegalovirus status from the catalog of TCR beta chain sequences, a statistical classification framework was built. In a later analysis, TCR nucleotide sequences were compared against IMGT/GENE-DB human TR gene sequences so that V and J genes could be assigned. In a later analysis, CDR3 sequences and most-parsimonious VDJ recombination scenarios were assigned using the TCRdist pipeline. In a later analysis, every TCR beta chain was defined by the combination of its CDR3 amino acid sequence and its V-gene family, and reads without a unique V-gene family were dropped. As a way to deal with suspected cross-contamination and a sequencing artifact, a later analysis dropped roughly 620 nucleotide sequences that were highly shared and had low generation probability. In a later analysis, a clonal expansion index was calculated for each public chain from normalized within-repertoire ranks of inferred template counts. In a later analysis, generation probabilities were computed with a VDJ recombination model fitted to out-of-frame rearrangements, and the resulting probabilities were checked against IGoR. In a later analysis, TCR-TCR, TCR-HLA and TCR-CMV co-occurrence was scored with hypergeometric tests, and a repertoire-size bias correction was applied to TCR pairs. A later analysis estimated false discovery rates by permuting HLA or CMV assignments 20 times. A later analysis grouped co-occurring TCRs with DBSCAN, adding TCRdist sequence similarity when clustering within HLA-allele-positive subsets. For co-occurrence clustering, repertoires with fewer than 30,000 or more than 120,000 public chains were excluded, along with a handful of repertoires with anomalous nucleotide sharing. In TCRdb, the immuneACCESS table is reduced to in-frame sequences with V and J assigned. These tables do not hold every clone; where another copy was compared, an unresolved V gene accounts for under half, and the others remain unexplained. For V, J and clone size, that table is used; D and trimming come from the DNA. This sample has about 170,000 clones in its table, and approximately 72% of those were observed once. The ten largest clones represent under 3% of the sample.

The sample comprised PBMCs. This clonotype originated in a human donor in good health. This sequence uses TRBV11-3 and TRBJ2-1, with 8 junctional bases fitting TRBD2. The DNA sequence is as follows: TGTGCCAGCAGCTACCGGGGGGGGCCCAACTACAATGAGCAGTTCTTC. Its protein product is CASSYRGGPNYNEQFF.